The text below deals with one T cell receptor (beta chain). Its recognized antigen is unknown. No base qualities exist here, and no much larger clone lies one base off it. The cohort consisted of 670 or so healthy bone marrow donors. All cohort members were sampled while nominally healthy, although unrecorded immune exposures were likely present. The donor was CMV seronegative and belonged to the group of more than 300 seronegative cohort members. Every donor gave a peripheral blood sample, and the peripheral blood mononuclear cells from that sample were used for TCR beta sequencing. The Qiagen DNeasy Blood Extraction Kit was used to extract genomic DNA from the blood cell samples. The sample belongs to a study of cytomegalovirus exposure and HLA in healthy donors (dated by TCRdb to 2017 to 2019). Concerning the study at large: According to an earlier analysis of 587 of the donors, some 170 million T cells yielded 90 million to 130 million unique TCR beta sequences and 276 Gb of sequence data. HLA typing included class I and class II loci at four-digit resolution. Of the 398 genotyped donors, roughly 85% fell in the genetic ancestry cluster associated with self-reported Caucasian donors. The aim of the study was to test whether cataloging public T cell receptors could identify signatures of past pathogen exposure. Besides the first cohort of under 700 subjects, a separate validation cohort made up of 120 or so different subjects was used. In a later analysis, previously published TCR beta repertoires from 666 donors were re-analyzed and high-resolution HLA genotyping was added so that TCR occurrence patterns could be studied. The study used immunosequencing to profile the T cell repertoires of 670 or so subjects and linked those repertoires to cytomegalovirus serostatus. High-throughput TCR immunosequencing, statistical association of individual TCRs with disease status, and machine learning were combined to predict cytomegalovirus infection status. Genome-wide SNP genotypes for about three fifths of the roughly 670 donors were used in a later genetic analysis, which treated that subset as a discovery cohort. Among around 400 genotyped donors of the cohort, an average of about 240,000 unique TCR beta nucleotide sequences were sequenced per donor, around 18% of them non-productive. All discovery cohort repertoires had been generated using a single sequencing platform. An earlier analysis of some 500 of the donors used high-throughput TCR beta sequencing to judge whether each TCR beta V gene segment behaved as functional or pseudogenic. Rather than drawing on any new phenotypic data, the later analysis identified candidate immune exposures from TCR beta sequences and the way those sequences occurred across donors. Four to six DR-DQ haplotypes were handled as single units for association and clustering, since linkage in the cohort was strong. Donor age, sex, ethnicity and CMV serostatus were collected together with the repertoire data. An early release that covered fewer than 750 HLA-typed donors contained around 300 gigabases of sequencing data and tens of millions of unique TCR sequences. The number of donors typed differed by locus, with about 629-640 for A, B, C, DRB1 and DQB1, 522 for DQA1, about 610 for DPA1, and around 450 for DPB1.

What the research found in general, with its limitations: The earlier analysis of a few hundred of the donors excluded 15 to 20 rarely observed V segments, including chromosome 9 orphons, because counts were too low. Correlated functional status among segregating V segments might reflect linkage disequilibrium, but an unknown experimental factor could not be ruled out. In a later genetic analysis, a missense DCLRE1C variant was associated with V-gene and J-gene trimming of TCR beta chains, and the association was replicated in an independent cohort. Compared with equally common non-associated chains, HLA-associated TCR beta chains in a later analysis were more clonally expanded and had lower generation probabilities. The sequencing pipeline was judged likely to have produced a cluster of highly shared sequence variants as a technical artifact. In a later analysis, most CMV-associated TCR beta chains were found to appear HLA-restricted, with HLA associations seemingly driven largely by CMV exposure. The authors suggested that the approach could potentially be extended to other disease states and immunological phenotypes. In a later analysis, the rate of TCR association differed among HLA loci, with DRB1 alleles having the most associated TCRs and HLA-C alleles having the fewest. Roughly uniform sequencing depth across donors was assumed in presence/absence analyses, although this assumption may not hold. In vitro tests confirmed that a few of the cytomegalovirus-associated TCR beta chains recognize cytomegalovirus antigens. This cohort had only TCR beta chains sequenced, and the lack of alpha or paired-chain data limited which features could be detected. The 87-base-pair reads could not distinguish some IMGT-functional V segments, including TRBV6-2 and TRBV6-3, so those segments were excluded. Across donors, most TCR sequences were observed very rarely, whereas some public TCRs were present in many individuals. Because HLA typing was unavailable for some donors at each locus, only the typed subset was used in association tests. Cytomegalovirus status was reported to be diagnosed by the classifier with high specificity and sensitivity in both the original and validation cohorts. Immune exposure information for the cohort was limited to CMV serostatus. Several of the top co-occurrence clusters appeared to be linked to parvovirus B19, influenza, CMV and Epstein-Barr virus, according to a later analysis. A further reported finding was that TCR beta sequences accurately predicted the HLA-A and HLA-B alleles for most subjects in the first cohort. In an earlier analysis of about 550 of the donors, most TCR beta V segments were observed in productive rearrangements about 87% or about 30% of the time, broadly matching IMGT annotations. In a later analysis, 15,000 to 20,000 TCR beta sequences were associated with specific HLA alleles at a false discovery rate of 0.05. In the study, approximately 160 TCR beta chains were listed as associated with cytomegalovirus. When HLA alleles, especially DR and DQ, strongly co-occurred, attributing TCR associations to individual alleles was difficult. In a later genetic analysis, fewer N-insertions in productive TCRs were reported among donors in an Asian-associated ancestry cluster than the roughly 640-donor mean.

Receptors were amplified or captured by the immunoSEQ multiplex PCR assay. For the multiplex PCR, a mixture combining 60 forward primers for TCR Vbeta segments and 13 reverse primers for TCR Jbeta segments was used. Amplification of the CDR3 region of rearranged TCR beta genes was performed with a multiplex PCR assay on genomic DNA. Amplified TCR beta libraries were sequenced as 87-base-pair reads on the Illumina HiSeq System. On the authors' methods: A later analysis tallied 75 million to 85 million unique TCR beta chains across the 666 repertoires, and about 10 million of those chains were shared by two or more donors. Raw reads were error-corrected and collapsed into unique sequences with a nearest-neighbor algorithm that merged closely related sequences to remove PCR and sequencing errors. Alignment of CDR3 sequences to IMGT reference sequences was used to assign V, D and J gene segments. For a sequence to be retained, at least a six-nucleotide match to both a V gene segment and a J gene segment was required. A rearrangement counted as productive if the CDR3 had no stop codons and remained in frame with V and J, and every other rearrangement counted as non-productive. Following IMGT convention, CDR3 was defined as the stretch from the second conserved V-encoded cysteine to the conserved J-encoded phenylalanine. Sequences without an unambiguous match to a single V gene segment were excluded from the earlier analysis of 450 to 650 of the donors. An earlier analysis of 550 to 650 of the donors classified V segments as functional when productive rearrangements were above 56.7% and as segregating when the standard deviation between donors was above 5%. A statistical classification framework was built for diagnosing cytomegalovirus status from the catalog of TCR beta chain sequences. V and J gene assignment, in a later analysis, came from comparing TCR nucleotide sequences with IMGT/GENE-DB human TR gene sequences. In a later analysis, CDR3 sequences and most-parsimonious VDJ recombination scenarios were assigned using the TCRdist pipeline. A later analysis defined each TCR beta chain by its CDR3 amino acid sequence plus V-gene family, and excluded reads lacking a unique V-gene family. In a later analysis, 500 to 650 highly shared, low-generation-probability nucleotide sequences were removed to address suspected cross-contamination and a sequencing artifact. For each public chain, a later analysis derived a clonal expansion index from normalized ranks of inferred template counts within each repertoire. A later analysis computed generation probabilities with a VDJ recombination model fitted to out-of-frame rearrangements, and checked the results against IGoR. In a later analysis, TCR-TCR, TCR-HLA and TCR-CMV co-occurrence was scored with hypergeometric tests, and a repertoire-size bias correction was applied to TCR pairs. False discovery rates were estimated in a later analysis by permuting HLA or CMV assignments 20 times. In a later analysis, co-occurring TCRs were grouped using DBSCAN, with TCRdist sequence similarity added in when clustering inside HLA-allele-positive subsets. For co-occurrence clustering, repertoires with fewer than 30,000 or more than 120,000 public chains were excluded, along with a handful of repertoires with anomalous nucleotide sharing. Entries here come from immuneACCESS through TCRdb and include only in-frame sequences with V and J called. Some clones fail to appear in such tables; in the studies checked, an unresolved V gene covers under half of the shortfall, and the cause of the remainder is unknown. That table supplies the V and J calls and clone size; D and trimming were determined from the DNA. The sample has 100,000 to 150,000 clones on record, roughly 83% of them singletons. 1.5% to 1.9% of the sample belongs to the ten largest clones.

The junction shows trimming of 6 bases on V and 0 bases on J, plus 15 bases between the germline ends. Its CDR3 holds 16 amino acids, cysteine through phenylalanine. The CDR3 DNA has 48 bases and is translated from base 1. Sequences MDHEN (CDR1) and SYDVKM (CDR2) are obtained from the germline V gene. The source material was PBMCs. This receptor chain uses TRBV28 and TRBJ1-3; the D gene is unclear. This receptor was identified in a man in his forties or fifties in good health and CMV-seronegative. The DNA reads as follows: TGTGCCAGCAGCCTTTGGGAGGGCCGCTCTGGAAACACCATATATTTT. The resulting protein is CASSLWEGRSGNTIYF.